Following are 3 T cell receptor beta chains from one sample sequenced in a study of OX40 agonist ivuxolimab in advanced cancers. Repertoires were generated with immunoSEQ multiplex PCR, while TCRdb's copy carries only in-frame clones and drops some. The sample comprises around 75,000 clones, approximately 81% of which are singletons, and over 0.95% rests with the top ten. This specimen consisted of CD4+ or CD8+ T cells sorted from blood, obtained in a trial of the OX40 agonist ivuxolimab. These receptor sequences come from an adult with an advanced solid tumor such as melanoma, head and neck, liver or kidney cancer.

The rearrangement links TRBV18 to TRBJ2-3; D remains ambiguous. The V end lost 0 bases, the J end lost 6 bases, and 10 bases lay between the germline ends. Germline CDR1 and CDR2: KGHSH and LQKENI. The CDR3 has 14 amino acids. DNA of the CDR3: TGTGCCAGCTCACCACCCGCAGGTCTGGATACGCAGTATTTT. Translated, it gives CASSPPAGLDTQYF.

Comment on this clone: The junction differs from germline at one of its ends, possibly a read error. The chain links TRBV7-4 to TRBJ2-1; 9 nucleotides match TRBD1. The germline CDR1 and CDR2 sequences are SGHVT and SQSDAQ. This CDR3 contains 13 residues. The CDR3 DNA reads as TGTGCCCGCAGCCGGGACAGGGCTGATGAGCAGTTCTTC. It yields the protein CARSRDRADEQFF.

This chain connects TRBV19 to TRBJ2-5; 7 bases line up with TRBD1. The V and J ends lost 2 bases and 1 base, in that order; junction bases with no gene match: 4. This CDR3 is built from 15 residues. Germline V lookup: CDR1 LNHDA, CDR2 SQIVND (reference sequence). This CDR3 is CASSIPSGGQETQYF. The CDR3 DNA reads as TGTGCCAGTAGTATACCGTCAGGGGGCCAAGAGACCCAGTACTTC.